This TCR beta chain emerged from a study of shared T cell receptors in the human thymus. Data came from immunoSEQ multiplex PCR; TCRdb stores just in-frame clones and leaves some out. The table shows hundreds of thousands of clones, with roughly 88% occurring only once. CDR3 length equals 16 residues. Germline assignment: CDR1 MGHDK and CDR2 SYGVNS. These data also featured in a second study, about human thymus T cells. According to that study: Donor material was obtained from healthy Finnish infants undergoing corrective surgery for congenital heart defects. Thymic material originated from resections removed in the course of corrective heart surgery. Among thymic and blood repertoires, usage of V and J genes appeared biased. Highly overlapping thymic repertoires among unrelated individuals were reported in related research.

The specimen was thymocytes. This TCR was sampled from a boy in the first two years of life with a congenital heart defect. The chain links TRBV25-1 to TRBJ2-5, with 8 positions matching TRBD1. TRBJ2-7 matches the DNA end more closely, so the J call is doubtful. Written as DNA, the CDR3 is TGTGCCAGCAGTGAATCTGCGACAGGGGAAAACCCCGAGCAGTACTTC. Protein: CASSESATGENPEQYF.